Below are 2 T cell receptor beta chains sequenced from a single sample in a study of blood T cell repertoires in COVID-19. Data came from immunoSEQ multiplex PCR; TCRdb stores just in-frame clones and leaves some out. The sample records about 170,000 clones, around four fifths being singletons. The sample consisted of peripheral blood. Receptors originate from a woman aged 80 or over with COVID-19, enrolled during active disease.

The chain's CDR3 is CATSEGSSGIYNEQFF. The CDR3 nucleotides read TGTGCCACCAGTGAAGGGTCTAGCGGGATATACAATGAGCAGTTCTTC. The V and J genes are TRBV24-1 and TRBJ2-1; 9 bases are a match to TRBD2. Germline V gives CDR1 KGHDR, CDR2 SFDVKD. CDR3 length: 16 residues. J lost 4 bases, V lost 4 bases, and 7 bases had no gene match.

This clone has a handful of counts. This rearrangement joins TRBV6-5 to TRBJ2-1; D is possibly TRBD1 (6 bases). The CDR3 is made up of 13 amino acids. V lost 10 bases and J lost 7, with 17 bases in between. The germline V gene has CDR1 MNHEY and CDR2 SVGAGI. The CDR3 nucleotides read TGTGCCATTCAACAGGGTCCCCTTAATGAGCAGTTCTTC. This sequence encodes CAIQQGPLNEQFF.